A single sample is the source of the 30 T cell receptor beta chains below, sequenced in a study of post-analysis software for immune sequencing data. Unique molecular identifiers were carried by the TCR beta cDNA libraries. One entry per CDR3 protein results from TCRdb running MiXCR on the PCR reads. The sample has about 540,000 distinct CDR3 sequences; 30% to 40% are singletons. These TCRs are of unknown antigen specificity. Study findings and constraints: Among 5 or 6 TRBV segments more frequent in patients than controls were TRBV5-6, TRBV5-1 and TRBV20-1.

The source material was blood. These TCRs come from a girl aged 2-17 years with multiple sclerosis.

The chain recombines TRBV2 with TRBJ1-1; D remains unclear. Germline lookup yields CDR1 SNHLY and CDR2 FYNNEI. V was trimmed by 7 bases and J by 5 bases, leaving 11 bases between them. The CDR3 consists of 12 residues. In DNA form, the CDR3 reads TGTGCCAGCATGAAGGGAGGGACTGAAGCTTTCTTT. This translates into CASMKGGTEAFF.

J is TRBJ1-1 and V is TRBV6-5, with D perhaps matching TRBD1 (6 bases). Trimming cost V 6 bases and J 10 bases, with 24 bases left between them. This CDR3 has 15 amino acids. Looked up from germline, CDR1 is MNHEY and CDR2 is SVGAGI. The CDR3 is CASRISHFGQGRAFF. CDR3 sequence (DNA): TGTGCCAGCAGAATCTCCCACTTCGGGCAGGGGAGAGCTTTCTTT.

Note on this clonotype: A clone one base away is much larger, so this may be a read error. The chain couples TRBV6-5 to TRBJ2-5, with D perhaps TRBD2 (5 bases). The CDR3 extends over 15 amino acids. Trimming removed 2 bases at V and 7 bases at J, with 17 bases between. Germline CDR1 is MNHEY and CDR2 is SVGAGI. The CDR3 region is CASSYPGDGETTQYF. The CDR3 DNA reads TGTGCCAGCAGTTACCCCGGGGATGGGGAAACGACCCAGTACTTC.

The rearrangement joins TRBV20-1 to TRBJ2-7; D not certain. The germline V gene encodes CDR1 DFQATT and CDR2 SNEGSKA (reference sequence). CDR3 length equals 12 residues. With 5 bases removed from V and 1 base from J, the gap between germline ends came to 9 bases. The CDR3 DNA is TGCAGTGCTTCCCCCGTTTCCTACGAGCAGTACTTC. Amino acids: CSASPVSYEQYF.

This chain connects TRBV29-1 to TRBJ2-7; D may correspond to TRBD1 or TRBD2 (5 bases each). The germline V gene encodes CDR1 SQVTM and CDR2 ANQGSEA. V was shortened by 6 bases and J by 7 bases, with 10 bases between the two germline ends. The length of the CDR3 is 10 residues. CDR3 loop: CSVGTNEQYF. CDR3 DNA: TGCAGCGTGGGGACCAATGAGCAGTACTTC.

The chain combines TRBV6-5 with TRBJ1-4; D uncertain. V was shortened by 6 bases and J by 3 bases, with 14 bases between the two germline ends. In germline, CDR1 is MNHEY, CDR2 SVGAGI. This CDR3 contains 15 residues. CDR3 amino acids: CASRPLTGANEKLFF. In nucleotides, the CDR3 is TGTGCCAGCAGACCCCTGACCGGAGCTAATGAAAAACTGTTTTTT.

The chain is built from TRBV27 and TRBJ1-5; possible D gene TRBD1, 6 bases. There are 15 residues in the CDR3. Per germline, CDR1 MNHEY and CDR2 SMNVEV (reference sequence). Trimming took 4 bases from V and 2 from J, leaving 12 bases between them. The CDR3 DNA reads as TGTGCCAGCAGTTCAGGGGCTGGAGGCAATCAGCCCCAGCATTTT. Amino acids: CASSSGAGGNQPQHF.

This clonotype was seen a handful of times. The CDR3: CSVEDAGTHTEAFF. As DNA, the CDR3 is TGCAGCGTTGAAGATGCGGGGACCCACACTGAAGCTTTCTTT. The rearrangement joins TRBV29-1 to TRBJ1-1; maybe TRBD1 (5 bases). CDR1 is SQVTM, CDR2 ANQGSEA, per germline. V lost 0 bases and J 3 bases, leaving 11 bases between the germline ends. The CDR3 sequence is 14 residues long.

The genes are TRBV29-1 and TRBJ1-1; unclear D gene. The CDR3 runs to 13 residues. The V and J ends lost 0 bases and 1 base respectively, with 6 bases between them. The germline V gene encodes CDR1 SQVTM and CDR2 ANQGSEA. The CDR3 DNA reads TGCAGCGTTGAAGACCTAAAGAACACTGAAGCTTTCTTT. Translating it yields CSVEDLKNTEAFF. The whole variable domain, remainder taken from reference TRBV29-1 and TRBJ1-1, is SAVISQKPSRDICQRGTSLTIQCQVDSQVTMMFWYRQQPGQSLTLIATANQGSEATYESGFVIDKFPISRPNLTFSTLTVSNMSPEDSSIYLCSVEDLKNTEAFFGQGTRLTVV.

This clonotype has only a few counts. In DNA, the CDR3 is TGTGCCAGCAGCTTACGGCTGGCGGAACACACTGAAGCTTTCTTT. Translating gives CASSLRLAEHTEAFF. The chain joins TRBV7-6 to TRBJ1-1; D is undetermined. Trimming left V 2 bases short and J 3 bases short, with 13 bases between. In germline, CDR1 is SGHVS, CDR2 FNYEAQ. This CDR3 is 15 amino acids long.

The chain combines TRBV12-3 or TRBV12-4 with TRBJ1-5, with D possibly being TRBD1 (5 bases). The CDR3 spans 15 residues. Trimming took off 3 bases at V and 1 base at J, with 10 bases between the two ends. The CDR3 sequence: CASSFGGGSNQPQHF. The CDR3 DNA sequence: TGTGCCAGCAGTTTCGGGGGGGGGAGCAATCAGCCCCAGCATTTT.

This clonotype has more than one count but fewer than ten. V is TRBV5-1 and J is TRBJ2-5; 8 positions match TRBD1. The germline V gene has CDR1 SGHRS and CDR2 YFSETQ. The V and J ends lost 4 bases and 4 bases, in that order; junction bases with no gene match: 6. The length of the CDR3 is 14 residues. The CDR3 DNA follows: TGCGCCAGCAGCGTACAGGGGGTTGGAGAGACCCAGTACTTC. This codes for CASSVQGVGETQYF.

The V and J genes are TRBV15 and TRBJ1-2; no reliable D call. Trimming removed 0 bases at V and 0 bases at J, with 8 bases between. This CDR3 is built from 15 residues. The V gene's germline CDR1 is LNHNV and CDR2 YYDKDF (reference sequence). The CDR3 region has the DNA TGTGCCACCAGCAGAGATTACATATCTAACTATGGCTACACCTTC. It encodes CATSRDYISNYGYTF.

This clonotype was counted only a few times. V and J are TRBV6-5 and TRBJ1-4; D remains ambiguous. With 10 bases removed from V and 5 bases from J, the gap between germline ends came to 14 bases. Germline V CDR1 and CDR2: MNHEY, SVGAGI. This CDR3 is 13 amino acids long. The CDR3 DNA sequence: TGTGCCACTTCCCGGGCCCCAAATGAAAAACTGTTTTTT. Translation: CATSRAPNEKLFF.

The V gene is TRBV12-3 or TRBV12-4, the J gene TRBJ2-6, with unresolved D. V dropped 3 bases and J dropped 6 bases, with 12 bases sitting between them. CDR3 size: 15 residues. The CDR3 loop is CASSFLPLSANVLTF. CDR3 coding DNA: TGTGCCAGCAGTTTTCTACCGCTATCGGCCAACGTCCTGACTTTC.

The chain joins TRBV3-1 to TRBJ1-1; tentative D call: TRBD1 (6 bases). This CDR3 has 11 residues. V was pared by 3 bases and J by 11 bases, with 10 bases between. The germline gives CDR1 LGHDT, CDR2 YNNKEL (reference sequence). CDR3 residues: CASSHGGLAFF. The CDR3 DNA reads TGTGCCAGCAGCCATGGGGGGCTCGCTTTCTTT.

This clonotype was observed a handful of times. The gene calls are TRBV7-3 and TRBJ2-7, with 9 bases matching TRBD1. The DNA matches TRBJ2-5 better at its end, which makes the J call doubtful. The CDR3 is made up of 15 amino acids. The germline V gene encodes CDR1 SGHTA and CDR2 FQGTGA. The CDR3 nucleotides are TGTGCCAGCAGCTTGTCGGGGACAGGGTCAGAGACCCAGTACTTC. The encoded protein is CASSLSGTGSETQYF.

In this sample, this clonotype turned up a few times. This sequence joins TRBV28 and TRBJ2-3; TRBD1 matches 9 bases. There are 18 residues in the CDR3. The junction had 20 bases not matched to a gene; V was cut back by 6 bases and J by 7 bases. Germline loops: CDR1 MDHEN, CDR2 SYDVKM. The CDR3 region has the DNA TGTGCCAGCAGGCTCCGGGACAGGGTTTTGGTAAACCCCTATACGCAGTATTTT. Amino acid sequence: CASRLRDRVLVNPYTQYF.

In DNA, the CDR3 is TGCAGCGTTGAGTCGGACAGGTCCTACGAGCAGTACTTC. It specifies CSVESDRSYEQYF. V gene TRBV29-1 combines with J gene TRBJ2-7, with TRBD1 matching 7 bases. Unmatched junction bases numbered 3, after V lost 3 bases and J lost 1 base. This CDR3 is built from 13 residues. Germline CDR1 reads SQVTM; CDR2 reads ANQGSEA.

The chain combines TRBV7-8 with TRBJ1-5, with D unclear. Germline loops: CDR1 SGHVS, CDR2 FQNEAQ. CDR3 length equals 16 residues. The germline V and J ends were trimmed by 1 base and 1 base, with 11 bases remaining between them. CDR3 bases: TGTGCCAGCAGCTTAGTCGGAGGGCAAAGCAATCAGCCCCAGCATTTT. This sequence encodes CASSLVGGQSNQPQHF.

The CDR3 loop reads CASAQDEDTQYF. The CDR3 DNA follows: TGTGCCAGCGCCCAAGACGAAGATACGCAGTATTTT. The chain carries TRBV2 and TRBJ2-3; no clear D gene. V lost 8 bases to trimming and J lost 5 bases, with 11 bases between them. The CDR3 is made up of 12 amino acids. Germline V lookup: CDR1 SNHLY, CDR2 FYNNEI.

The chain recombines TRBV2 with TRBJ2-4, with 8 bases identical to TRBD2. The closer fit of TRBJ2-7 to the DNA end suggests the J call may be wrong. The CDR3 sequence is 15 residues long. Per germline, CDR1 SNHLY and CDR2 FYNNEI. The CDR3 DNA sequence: TGTGCCAGCAGTGGGGCGGCGGGGGGTAACTACGAGCAGTACTTC. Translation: CASSGAAGGNYEQYF.

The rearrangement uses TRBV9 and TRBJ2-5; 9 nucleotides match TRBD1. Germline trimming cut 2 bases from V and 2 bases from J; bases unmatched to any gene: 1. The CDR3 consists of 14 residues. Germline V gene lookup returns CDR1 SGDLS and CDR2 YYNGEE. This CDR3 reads CASSVTGGQETQYF. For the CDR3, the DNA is TGTGCCAGCAGCGTGACAGGGGGGCAAGAGACCCAGTACTTC.

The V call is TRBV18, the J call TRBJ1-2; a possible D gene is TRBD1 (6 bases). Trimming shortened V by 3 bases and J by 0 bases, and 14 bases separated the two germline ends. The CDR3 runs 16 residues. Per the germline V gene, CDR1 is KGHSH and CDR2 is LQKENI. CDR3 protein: CASSPLRGGSNYGYTF. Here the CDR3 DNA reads TGTGCCAGCTCACCTCTTCGAGGGGGTTCTAACTATGGCTACACCTTC. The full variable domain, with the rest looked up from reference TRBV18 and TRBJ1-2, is NAGVMQNPRHLVRRRGQEARLRCSPMKGHSHVYWYRQLPEEGLKFMVYLQKENIIDESGMPKERFSAEFPKEGPSILRIQQVVRGDSAAYFCASSPLRGGSNYGYTFGSGTRLTVV.

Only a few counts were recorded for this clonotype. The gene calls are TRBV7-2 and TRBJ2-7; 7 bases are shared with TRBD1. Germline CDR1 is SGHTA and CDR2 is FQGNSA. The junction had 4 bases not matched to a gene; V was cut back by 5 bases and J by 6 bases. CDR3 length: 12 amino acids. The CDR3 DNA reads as TGTGCCAGCAGCATGTACAGGGGCGAGCAGTACTTC. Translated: CASSMYRGEQYF.

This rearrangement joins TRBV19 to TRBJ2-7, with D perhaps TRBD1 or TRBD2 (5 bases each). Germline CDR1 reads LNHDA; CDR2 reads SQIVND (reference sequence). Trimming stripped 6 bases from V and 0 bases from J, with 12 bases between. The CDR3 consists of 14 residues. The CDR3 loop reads CASSRDHSSYEQYF. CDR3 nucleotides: TGTGCCAGTAGCCGGGACCATAGCTCCTACGAGCAGTACTTC.

The chain's CDR3 is CASSQDGTAGAPGDTQYF. The CDR3 bases are TGTGCCAGCAGCCAAGACGGCACAGCGGGGGCCCCAGGAGATACGCAGTATTTT. This chain uses TRBV4-2 with TRBJ2-3, with TRBD2 matching over 8 bases. The V and J ends lost 0 bases and 5 bases, in that order; junction bases with no gene match: 13. There are 18 residues in the CDR3. Germline-derived CDR1 and CDR2 are LGHNA and YNFKEQ.

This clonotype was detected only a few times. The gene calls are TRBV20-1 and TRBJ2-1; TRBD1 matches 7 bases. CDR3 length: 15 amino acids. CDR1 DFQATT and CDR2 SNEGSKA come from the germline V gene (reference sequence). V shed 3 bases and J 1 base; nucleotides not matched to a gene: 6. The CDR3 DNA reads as TGCAGTGCTAGCGGAAAGGGGGCGTCCTACAATGAGCAGTTCTTC. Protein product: CSASGKGASYNEQFF.

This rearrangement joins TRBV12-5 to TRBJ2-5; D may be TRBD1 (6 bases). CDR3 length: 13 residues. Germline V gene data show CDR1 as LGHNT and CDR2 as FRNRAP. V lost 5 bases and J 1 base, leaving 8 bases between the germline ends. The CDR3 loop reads CASGGQPQETQYF. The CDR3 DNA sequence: TGTGCTAGTGGTGGACAGCCCCAAGAGACCCAGTACTTC.

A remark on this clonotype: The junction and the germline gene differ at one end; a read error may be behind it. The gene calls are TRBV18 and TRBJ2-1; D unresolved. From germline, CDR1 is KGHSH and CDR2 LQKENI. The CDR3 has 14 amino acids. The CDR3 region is CASSPASFDNVQFF. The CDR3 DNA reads TGTGCCAGCTCACCTGCGTCTTTCGACAATGTGCAGTTCTTC.